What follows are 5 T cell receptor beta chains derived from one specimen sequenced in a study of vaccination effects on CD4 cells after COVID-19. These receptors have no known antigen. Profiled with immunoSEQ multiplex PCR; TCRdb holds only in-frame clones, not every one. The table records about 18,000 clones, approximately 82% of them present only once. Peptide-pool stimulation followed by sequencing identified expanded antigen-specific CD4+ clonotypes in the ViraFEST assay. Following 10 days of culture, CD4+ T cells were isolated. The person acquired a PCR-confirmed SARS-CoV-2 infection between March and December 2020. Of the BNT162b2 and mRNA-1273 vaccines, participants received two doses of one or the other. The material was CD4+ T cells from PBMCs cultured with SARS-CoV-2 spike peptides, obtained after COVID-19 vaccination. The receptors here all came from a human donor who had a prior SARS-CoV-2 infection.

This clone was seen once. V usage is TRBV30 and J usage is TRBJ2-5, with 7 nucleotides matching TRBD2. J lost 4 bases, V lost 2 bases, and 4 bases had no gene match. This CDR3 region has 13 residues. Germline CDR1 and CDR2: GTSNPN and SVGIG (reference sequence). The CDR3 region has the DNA TGTGCCTGGAGTTGGCGCGGGGGAGAGACCCAGTACTTC. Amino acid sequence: CAWSWRGGETQYF.

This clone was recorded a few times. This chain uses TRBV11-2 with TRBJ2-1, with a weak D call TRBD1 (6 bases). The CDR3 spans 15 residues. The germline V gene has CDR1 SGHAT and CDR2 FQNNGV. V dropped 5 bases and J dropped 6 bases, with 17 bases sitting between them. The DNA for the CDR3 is TGTGCCAGCAGCGCGGTCCTCACAGGGTCCAATGAGCAGTTCTTC. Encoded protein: CASSAVLTGSNEQFF.

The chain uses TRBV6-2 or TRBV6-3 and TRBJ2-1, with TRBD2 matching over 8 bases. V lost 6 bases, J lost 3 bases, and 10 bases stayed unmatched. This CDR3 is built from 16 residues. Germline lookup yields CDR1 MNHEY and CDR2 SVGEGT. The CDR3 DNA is TGTGCCAGCAGCCGCAGGACTAGCAAAAACTACAATGAGCAGTTCTTC. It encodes CASSRRTSKNYNEQFF.

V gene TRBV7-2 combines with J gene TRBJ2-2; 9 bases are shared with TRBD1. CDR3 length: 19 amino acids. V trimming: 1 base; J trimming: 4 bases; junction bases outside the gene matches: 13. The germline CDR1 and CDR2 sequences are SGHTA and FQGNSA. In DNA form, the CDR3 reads TGTGCCAGCAGCTTAGGAGTCTTGGGTACAGGGGGCAGCACCGGGGAGCTGTTTTTT. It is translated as CASSLGVLGTGGSTGELFF. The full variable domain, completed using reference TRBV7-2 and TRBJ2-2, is GAGVSQSPSNKVTEKGKDVELRCDPISGHTALYWYRQSLGQGLEFLIYFQGNSAPDKSGLPSDRFSAERTGGSVSTLTIQRTQQEDSAVYLCASSLGVLGTGGSTGELFFGEGSRLTVL.

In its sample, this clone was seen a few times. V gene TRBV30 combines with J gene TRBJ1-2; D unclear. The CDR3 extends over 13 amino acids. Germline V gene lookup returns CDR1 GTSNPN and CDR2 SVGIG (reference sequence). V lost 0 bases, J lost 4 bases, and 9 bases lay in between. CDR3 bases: TGTGCCTGGAGTGTTTCGTCGAGCTATGGCTACACCTTC. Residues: CAWSVSSSYGYTF.